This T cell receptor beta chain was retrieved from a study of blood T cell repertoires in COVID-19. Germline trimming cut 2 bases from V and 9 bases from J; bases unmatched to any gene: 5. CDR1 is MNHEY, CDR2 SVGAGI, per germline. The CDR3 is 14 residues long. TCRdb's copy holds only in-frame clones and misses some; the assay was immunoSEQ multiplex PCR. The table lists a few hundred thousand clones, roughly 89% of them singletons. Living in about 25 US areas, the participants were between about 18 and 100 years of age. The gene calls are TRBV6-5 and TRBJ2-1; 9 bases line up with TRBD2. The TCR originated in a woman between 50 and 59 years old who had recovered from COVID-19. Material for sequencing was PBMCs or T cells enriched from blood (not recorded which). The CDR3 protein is CASSYGGTSREQFF. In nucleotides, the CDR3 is TGTGCCAGCAGTTACGGCGGGACTAGCCGTGAGCAGTTCTTC.